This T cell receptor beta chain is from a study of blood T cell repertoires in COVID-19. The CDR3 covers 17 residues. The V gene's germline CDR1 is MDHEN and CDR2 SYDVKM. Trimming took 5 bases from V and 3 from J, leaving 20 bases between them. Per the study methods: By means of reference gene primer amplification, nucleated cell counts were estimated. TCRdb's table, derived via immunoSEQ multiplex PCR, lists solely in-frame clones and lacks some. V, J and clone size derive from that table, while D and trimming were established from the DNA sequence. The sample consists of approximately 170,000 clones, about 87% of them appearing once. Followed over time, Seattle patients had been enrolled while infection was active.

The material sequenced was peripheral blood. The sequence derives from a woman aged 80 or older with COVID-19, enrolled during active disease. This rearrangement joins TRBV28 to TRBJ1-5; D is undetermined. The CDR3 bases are TGTGCCAGCAGTCCCCTCCGGACTAACCGATACAATCAGCCCCAGCATTTT. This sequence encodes CASSPLRTNRYNQPQHF.